This T cell receptor (beta chain) was captured in a study of human T cells and chemical hapten exposure. TCRdb reprocessed the RACE reads with MiXCR, giving one entry per CDR3 protein. The sample includes around 300,000 distinct CDR3 sequences, approximately 5.8% of them seen just once. Described time point: pre-sensitization, week 0. As to treatment: therapeutic diphenylcyclopropenone sensitization with weekly scalp DPC. This clonotype was counted a few times. Trimming took 9 bases from V and 4 from J; bases not matched to a gene: 11. Germline assignment: CDR1 SNHLY and CDR2 FYNNEI. The CDR3 is 15 residues long.

This chain links TRBV2 with TRBJ2-3; TRBD1 agrees at 9 bases. The sequence was obtained from a woman younger than 30 with alopecia areata. Some clones in this sample may be carry-over from other donors' samples. Specimen: whole blood, collected in connection with sensitization to the hapten diphenylcyclopropenone (DPC). DNA for the CDR3: TGTGCCAGTAACGGACAGGGGACAACCGCAGATACGCAGTATTTT. It is translated as CASNGQGTTADTQYF.